This TCR beta chain originates from a study of blood T cell repertoires in COVID-19. As for the study in general: COVID-19 samples from acute and convalescent phases originated in the United States, Italy and Spain. T cells, B-cell-depleted T cells, or PBMCs provided the cDNA or gDNA that served as material.

In the study's own analysis: Amplification from reference gene primers served as the basis for estimated nucleated cell counts. This table comes from immunoSEQ multiplex PCR, and its TCRdb copy is limited to in-frame clones, with some not included. V and J calls and clone size follow that table, whereas D and trimming were derived from the DNA. The sample consists of under 250,000 clones, about 86% of them appearing once. This clonotype was obtained from a man between 50 and 59 years old with active or convalescent COVID-19. The specimen sequenced was peripheral blood.

In DNA, the CDR3 is TGCAGCGTTGAGTGGACAGACTATGGCTACACCTTC. It is translated as CSVEWTDYGYTF. This chain joins TRBV29-1 and TRBJ1-2, with D tentatively TRBD1 (6 bases). Looked up from germline, CDR1 is SQVTM and CDR2 is ANQGSEA. The CDR3 covers 12 residues. Between the trimmed V and J ends, which lost 3 bases and 3 bases, there was a span of 8 bases. Using reference TRBV29-1 and TRBJ1-2 for the parts outside the CDR3, the full variable domain is SAVISQKPSRDICQRGTSLTIQCQVDSQVTMMFWYRQQPGQSLTLIATANQGSEATYESGFVIDKFPISRPNLTFSTLTVSNMSPEDSSIYLCSVEWTDYGYTFGSGTRLTVV.